This T cell receptor beta chain was obtained from a study of blood T cell repertoires in COVID-19 (dated by TCRdb to about 2020). Notes on the research overall: The collaborator samples originated in the United States, Italy and Spain and spanned the acute and convalescent phases of COVID-19. The prospective study material was composed of cDNA or gDNA derived from T cells, B-cell-depleted T cells, or PBMCs. A de-identified subject ID, COVID-19 status, age in years and sex were almost always included in the sample metadata. Where available, HLA class I and class II types were taken from metadata supplied by the sample provider and were not determined by assay-based typing. Subjects who had been exposed to COVID-19, were actively infected with it, or had recovered from it provided the deeply sampled blood TCRbeta repertoires that made up the dataset. Samples came from the ongoing ImmuneRACE study (first 160 participants) plus 1,254 subjects from 6 global collaborators. The repertoires were released in a freely available public database meant as a resource for research on the immune response to SARS-CoV-2. Here is what the overall study found, with its caveats: The quantity of clinical and demographic metadata differed by source and by participant and was supplied without curation.

TCRbeta CDR3 regions were amplified from genomic DNA by means of the immunoSEQ Assay, a bias-controlled multiplex PCR. In the original analysis: The number of nucleated cells in each sample was estimated by amplification of reference gene primers within the assay. To quantify the absolute abundance of each unique TCRbeta CDR3 rearrangement, sequence reads were collapsed and filtered. For each sample, productive Simpson clonality was calculated as the square root of Simpson's diversity index over productive rearrangements. TCRdb obtained this table from immuneACCESS and retained in-frame rearrangements with V and J assigned. These tables miss some clones; where compared with another copy, unresolved V genes account for less than half of the shortfall, and the remainder is unexplained. The DNA gave D and trimming, while V, J and clone size come from that table. The sample includes about 200,000 clones, with roughly 84% observed a single time. Around 25% of the sample lies in the top ten.

In the case of this clone: No antigen is known for it. It has no much larger one-base neighbor in the sample; base qualities were not kept.

The CDR3, from cysteine to phenylalanine, totals 11 residues. Left in the record is the CDR3 DNA by itself, 33 bases read in frame from the first base. V was cut back by 5 bases and J by 4 bases, leaving a gap of 5 bases between them. Collaborating institutions collected whole blood in K2EDTA tubes following their own protocols. Collaborator samples were shipped for TCRbeta analysis as frozen whole blood, isolated PBMCs, or DNA extracted from either sample type. The sequence was obtained from a man aged 35-49 years with acute or convalescent COVID-19. The sequencing input was peripheral blood. This chain is built from TRBV12-3 or TRBV12-4 and TRBJ1-2, with no D gene named confidently. CDR3 sequence: CASSGVYGYTF. In nucleotides, the sequence is TGTGCCAGCAGTGGAGTCTATGGCTACACCTTC.